The entry below gives a single TCR beta chain sequence along with its context. Its antigen is currently unknown. Making TCR cDNA involved 5'RACE template switching, which added UMIs and a universal primer site. From the 5' RACE reads, TCRdb called clonotypes with MiXCR, one entry per CDR3 protein. Here the sample spans some 500,000 distinct CDR3 sequences, approximately 12% being singletons. This record comes from a study of T cells after yellow fever vaccination. Study observations and caveats: Clones from primary vaccination mostly reappeared after the booster (roughly 95% CD4, roughly 87% CD8).

The sequence came from a man in his thirties or forties who received the YFV17D yellow fever vaccine. The starting material was PBMCs, obtained on the day of the yellow fever booster vaccination.

CDR3 residues: CASSLVGALGANVLTF. The DNA of the CDR3 is TGCGCCAGCAGCTTGGTGGGTGCTCTTGGGGCCAACGTCCTGACTTTC. The chain joins TRBV5-1 to TRBJ2-6, with D uncertain. The V and J ends lost 0 bases and 3 bases respectively, with 10 bases between them. Germline V lookup: CDR1 SGHRS, CDR2 YFSETQ. The CDR3 runs 16 residues.